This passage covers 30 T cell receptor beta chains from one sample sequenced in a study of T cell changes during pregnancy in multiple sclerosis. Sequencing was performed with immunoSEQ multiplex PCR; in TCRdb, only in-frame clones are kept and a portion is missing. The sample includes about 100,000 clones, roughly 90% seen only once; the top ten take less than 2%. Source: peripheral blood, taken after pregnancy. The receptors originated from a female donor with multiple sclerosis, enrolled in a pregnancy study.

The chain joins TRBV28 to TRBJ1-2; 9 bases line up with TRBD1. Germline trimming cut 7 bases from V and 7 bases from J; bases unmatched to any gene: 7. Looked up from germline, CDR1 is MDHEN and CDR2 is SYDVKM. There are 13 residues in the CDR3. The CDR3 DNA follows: TGTGCCAGCACCCCACAGGGGGCGCGTGGCTACACCTTC. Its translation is CASTPQGARGYTF.

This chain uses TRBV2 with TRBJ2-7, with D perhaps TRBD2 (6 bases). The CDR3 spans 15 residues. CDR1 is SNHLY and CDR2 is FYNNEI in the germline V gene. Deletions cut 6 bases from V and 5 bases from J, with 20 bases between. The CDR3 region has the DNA TGTGCCAGCAGGCCGGGACTGGCAAGGGTAGACGAGCAGTACTTC. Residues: CASRPGLARVDEQYF. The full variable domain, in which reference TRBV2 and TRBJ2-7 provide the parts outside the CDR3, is EPEVTQTPSHQVTQMGQEVILRCVPISNHLYFYWYRQILGQKVEFLVSFYNNEISEKSEIFDDQFSVERPDGSNFTLKIRSTKLEDSAMYFCASRPGLARVDEQYFGPGTRLTVT.

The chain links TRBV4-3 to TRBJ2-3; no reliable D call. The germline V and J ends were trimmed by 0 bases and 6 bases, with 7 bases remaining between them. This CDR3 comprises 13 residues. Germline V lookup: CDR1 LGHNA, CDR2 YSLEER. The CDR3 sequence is CASSQDFFDTQYF. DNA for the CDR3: TGCGCCAGCAGCCAAGATTTCTTCGATACGCAGTATTTT.

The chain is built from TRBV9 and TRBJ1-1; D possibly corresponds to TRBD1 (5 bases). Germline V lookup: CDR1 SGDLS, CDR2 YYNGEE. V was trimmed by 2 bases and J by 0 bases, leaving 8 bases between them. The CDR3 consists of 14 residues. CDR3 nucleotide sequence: TGTGCCAGCAGCGTGGACACCATGAACACTGAAGCTTTCTTT. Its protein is CASSVDTMNTEAFF.

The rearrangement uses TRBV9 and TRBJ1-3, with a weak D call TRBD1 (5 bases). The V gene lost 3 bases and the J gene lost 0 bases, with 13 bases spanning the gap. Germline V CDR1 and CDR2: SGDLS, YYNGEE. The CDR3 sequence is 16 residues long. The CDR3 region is CASSAHPRDSGNTIYF. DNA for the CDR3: TGTGCCAGCAGCGCACACCCCAGGGACTCTGGAAACACCATATATTTT.

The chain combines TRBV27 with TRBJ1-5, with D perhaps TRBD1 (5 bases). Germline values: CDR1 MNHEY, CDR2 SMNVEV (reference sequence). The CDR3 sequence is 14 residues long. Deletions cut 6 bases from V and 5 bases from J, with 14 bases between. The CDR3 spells CASRENRQHQPQHF. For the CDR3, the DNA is TGTGCCAGCAGAGAAAACCGACAGCATCAGCCCCAGCATTTT.

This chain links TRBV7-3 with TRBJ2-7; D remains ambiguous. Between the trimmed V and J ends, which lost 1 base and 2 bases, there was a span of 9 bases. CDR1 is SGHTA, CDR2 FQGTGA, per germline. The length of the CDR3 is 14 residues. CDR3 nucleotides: TGTGCCAGCAGCTTAAGCGAATTAACCTACGAGCAGTACTTC. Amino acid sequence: CASSLSELTYEQYF.

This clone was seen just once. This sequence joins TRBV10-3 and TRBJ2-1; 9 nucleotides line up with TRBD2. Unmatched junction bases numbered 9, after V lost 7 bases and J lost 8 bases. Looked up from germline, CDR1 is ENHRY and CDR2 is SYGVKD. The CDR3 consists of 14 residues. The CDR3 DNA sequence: TGTGCCATCACGGGGGTAGCGGGAGAAGATGAGCAGTTCTTC. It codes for CAITGVAGEDEQFF.

For the CDR3, the DNA is TGTGCCATCAGTGAGCGGACAGGGCGGGGGCTAATGAACACTGAAGCTTTCTTT. Its protein product is CAISERTGRGLMNTEAFF. The chain is built from TRBV10-3 and TRBJ1-1, with 8 bases matching TRBD1. In germline, CDR1 is ENHRY, CDR2 SYGVKD. The CDR3 sequence is 18 residues long. J lost 0 bases, V lost 2 bases, and 11 bases had no gene match.

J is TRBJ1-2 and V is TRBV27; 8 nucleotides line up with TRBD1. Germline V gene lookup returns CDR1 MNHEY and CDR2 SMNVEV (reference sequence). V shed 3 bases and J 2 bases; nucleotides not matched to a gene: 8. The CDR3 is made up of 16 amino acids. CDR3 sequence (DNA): TGTGCCAGCAGTTTGCAGGGGGCAAGAGCCAACTATGGCTACACCTTC. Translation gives CASSLQGARANYGYTF.

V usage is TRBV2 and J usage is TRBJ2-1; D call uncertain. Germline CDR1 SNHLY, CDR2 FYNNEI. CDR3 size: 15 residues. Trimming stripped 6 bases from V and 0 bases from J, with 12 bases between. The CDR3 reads CASRRGVFSYNEQFF. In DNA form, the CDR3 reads TGTGCCAGCAGGCGAGGAGTGTTCTCCTACAATGAGCAGTTCTTC.

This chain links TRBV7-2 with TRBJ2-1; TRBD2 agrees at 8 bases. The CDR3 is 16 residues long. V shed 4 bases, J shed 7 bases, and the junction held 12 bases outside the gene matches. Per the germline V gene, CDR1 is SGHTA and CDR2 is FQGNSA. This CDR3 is CASSSRAGDGGNEQFF. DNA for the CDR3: TGTGCCAGCAGCTCCAGAGCGGGAGACGGGGGTAATGAGCAGTTCTTC.

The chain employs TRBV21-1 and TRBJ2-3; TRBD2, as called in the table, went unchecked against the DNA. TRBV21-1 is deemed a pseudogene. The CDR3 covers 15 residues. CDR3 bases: TGTGCCAGCAGCAAAGTAGGGACTAGCAAAGATACGCAGTATTTT. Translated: CASSKVGTSKDTQYF.

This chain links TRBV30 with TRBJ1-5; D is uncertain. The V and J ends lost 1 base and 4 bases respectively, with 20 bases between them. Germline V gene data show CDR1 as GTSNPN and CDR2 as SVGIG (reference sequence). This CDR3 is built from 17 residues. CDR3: CAWSAPTGGPGNQPQHF. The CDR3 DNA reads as TGTGCCTGGAGTGCCCCAACGGGAGGGCCCGGGAATCAGCCCCAGCATTTT.

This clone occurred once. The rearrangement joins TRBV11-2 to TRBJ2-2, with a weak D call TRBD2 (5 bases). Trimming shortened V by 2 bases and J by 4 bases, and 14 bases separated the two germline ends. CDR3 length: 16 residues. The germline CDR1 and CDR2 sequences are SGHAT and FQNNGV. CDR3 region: CASSLSALAVTGELFF. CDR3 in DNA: TGTGCCAGCAGCTTATCGGCGCTAGCTGTCACCGGGGAGCTGTTTTTT. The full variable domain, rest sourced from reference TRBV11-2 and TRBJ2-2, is EAGVAQSPRYKIIEKRQSVAFWCNPISGHATLYWYQQILGQGPKLLIQFQNNGVVDDSQLPKDRFSAERLKGVDSTLKIQPAKLEDSAVYLCASSLSALAVTGELFFGEGSRLTVL.

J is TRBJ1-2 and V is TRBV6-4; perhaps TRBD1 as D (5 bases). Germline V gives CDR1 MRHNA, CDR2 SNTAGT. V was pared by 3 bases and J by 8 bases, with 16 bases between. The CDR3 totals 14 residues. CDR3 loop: CASSDTREADGYTF. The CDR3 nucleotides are TGTGCCAGCAGTGATACCAGGGAGGCAGACGGCTACACCTTC.

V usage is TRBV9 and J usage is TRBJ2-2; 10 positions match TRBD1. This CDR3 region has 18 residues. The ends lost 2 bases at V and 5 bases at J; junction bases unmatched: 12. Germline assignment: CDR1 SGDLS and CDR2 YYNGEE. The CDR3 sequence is CASSVLDRDRGVTGELFF. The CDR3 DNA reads TGTGCCAGCAGCGTCTTAGACCGGGACAGGGGAGTAACCGGGGAGCTGTTTTTT. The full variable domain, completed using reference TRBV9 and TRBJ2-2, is DSGVTQTPKHLITATGQRVTLRCSPRSGDLSVYWYQQSLDQGLQFLIQYYNGEERAKGNILERFSAQQFPDLHSELNLSSLELGDSALYFCASSVLDRDRGVTGELFFGEGSRLTVL.

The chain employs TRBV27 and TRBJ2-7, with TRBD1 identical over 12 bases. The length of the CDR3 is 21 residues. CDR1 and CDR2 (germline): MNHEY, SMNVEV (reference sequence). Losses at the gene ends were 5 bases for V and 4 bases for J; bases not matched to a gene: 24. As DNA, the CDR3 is TGTGCCAGCAGTCGGAGCTACTACCCGGGACAGGGGGCGTCTAAGCCTTACGAGCAGTACTTC. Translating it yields CASSRSYYPGQGASKPYEQYF.

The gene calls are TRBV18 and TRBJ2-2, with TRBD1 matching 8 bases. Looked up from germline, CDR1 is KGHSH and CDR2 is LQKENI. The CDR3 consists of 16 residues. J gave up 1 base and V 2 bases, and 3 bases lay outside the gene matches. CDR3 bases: TGTGCCAGCTCACCATTAGGACAGGGGAACACCGGGGAGCTGTTTTTT. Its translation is CASSPLGQGNTGELFF.

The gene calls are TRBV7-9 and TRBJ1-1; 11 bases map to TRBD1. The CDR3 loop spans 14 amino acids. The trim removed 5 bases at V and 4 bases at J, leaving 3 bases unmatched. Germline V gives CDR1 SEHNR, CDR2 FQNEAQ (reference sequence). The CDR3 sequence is CASSRDRGTTEAFF. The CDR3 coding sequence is TGTGCCAGCAGCCGGGACAGGGGGACCACTGAAGCTTTCTTT.

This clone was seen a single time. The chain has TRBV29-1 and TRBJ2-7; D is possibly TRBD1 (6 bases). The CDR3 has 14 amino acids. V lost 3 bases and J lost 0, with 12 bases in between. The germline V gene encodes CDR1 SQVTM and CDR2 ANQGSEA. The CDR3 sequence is CSVELQGHSYEQYF. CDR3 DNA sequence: TGCAGCGTTGAGTTGCAGGGGCACTCCTACGAGCAGTACTTC.

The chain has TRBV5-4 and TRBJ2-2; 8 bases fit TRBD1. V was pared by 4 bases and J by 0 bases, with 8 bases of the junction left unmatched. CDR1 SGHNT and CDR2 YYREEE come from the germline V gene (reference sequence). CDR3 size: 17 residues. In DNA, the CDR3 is TGTGCCAGCAGCCGAGGACAGACAGGGGCGAACACCGGGGAGCTGTTTTTT. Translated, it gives CASSRGQTGANTGELFF.

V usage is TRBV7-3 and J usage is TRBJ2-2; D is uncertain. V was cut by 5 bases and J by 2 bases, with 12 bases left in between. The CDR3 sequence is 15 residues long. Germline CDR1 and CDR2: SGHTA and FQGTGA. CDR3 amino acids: CASSREDTNTGELFF. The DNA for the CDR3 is TGTGCCAGCAGCCGAGAAGACACCAACACCGGGGAGCTGTTTTTT.

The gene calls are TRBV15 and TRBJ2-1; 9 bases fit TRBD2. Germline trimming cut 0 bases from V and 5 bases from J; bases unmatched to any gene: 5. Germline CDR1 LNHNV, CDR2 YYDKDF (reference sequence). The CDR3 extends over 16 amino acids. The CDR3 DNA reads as TGTGCCACCAGCAGAGATCTAGCGGGACTTAACAATGAGCAGTTCTTC. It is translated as CATSRDLAGLNNEQFF.

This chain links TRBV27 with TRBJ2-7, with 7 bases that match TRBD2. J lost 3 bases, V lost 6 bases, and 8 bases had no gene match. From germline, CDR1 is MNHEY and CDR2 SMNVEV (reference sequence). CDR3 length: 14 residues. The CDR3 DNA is TGTGCCAGCAGCCACGGGGGGTCCCACTACGAGCAGTACTTC. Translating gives CASSHGGSHYEQYF.

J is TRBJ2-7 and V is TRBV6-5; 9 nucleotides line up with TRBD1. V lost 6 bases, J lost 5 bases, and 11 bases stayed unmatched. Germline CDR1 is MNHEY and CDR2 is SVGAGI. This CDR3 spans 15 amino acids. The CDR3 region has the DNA TGTGCCAGCAGACCCGATGGGACAGGGACGGACGAGCAGTACTTC. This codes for CASRPDGTGTDEQYF.

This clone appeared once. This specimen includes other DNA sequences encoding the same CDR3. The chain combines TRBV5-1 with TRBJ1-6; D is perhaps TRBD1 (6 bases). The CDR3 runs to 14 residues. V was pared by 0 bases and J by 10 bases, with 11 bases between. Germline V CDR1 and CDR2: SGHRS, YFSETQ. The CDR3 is CASSLEQGRSPLHF. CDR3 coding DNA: TGCGCCAGCAGCTTGGAACAGGGAAGATCACCCCTCCACTTT.

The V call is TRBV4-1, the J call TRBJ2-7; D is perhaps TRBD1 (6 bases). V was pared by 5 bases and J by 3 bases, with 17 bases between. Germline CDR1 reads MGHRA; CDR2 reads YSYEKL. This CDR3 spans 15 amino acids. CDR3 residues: CASSTRTLDSYEQYF. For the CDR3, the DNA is TGCGCCAGCAGCACAAGAACGTTGGACAGCTACGAGCAGTACTTC.

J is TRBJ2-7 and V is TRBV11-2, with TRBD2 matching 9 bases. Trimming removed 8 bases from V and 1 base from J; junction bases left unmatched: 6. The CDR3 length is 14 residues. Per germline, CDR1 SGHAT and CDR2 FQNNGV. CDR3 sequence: CASRGGRESYEQYF. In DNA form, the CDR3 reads TGTGCCAGCCGTGGCGGGAGGGAATCCTACGAGCAGTACTTC.

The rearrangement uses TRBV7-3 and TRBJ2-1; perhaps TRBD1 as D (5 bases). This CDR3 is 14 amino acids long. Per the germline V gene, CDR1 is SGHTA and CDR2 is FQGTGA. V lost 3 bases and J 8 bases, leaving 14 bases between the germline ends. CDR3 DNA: TGTGCCAGCAGCTTTACAGGTGGGGAATATGAGCAGTTCTTC. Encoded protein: CASSFTGGEYEQFF.